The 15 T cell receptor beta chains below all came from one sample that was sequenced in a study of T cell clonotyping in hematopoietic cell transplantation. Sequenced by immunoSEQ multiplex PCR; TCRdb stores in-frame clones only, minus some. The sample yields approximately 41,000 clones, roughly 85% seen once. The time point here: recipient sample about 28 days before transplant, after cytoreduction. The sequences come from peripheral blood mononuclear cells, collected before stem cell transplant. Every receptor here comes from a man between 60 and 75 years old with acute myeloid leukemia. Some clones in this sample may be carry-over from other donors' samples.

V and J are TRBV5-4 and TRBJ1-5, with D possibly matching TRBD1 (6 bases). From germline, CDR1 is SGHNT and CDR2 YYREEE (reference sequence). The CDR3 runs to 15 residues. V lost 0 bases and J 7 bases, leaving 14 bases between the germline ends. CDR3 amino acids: CASSLDGTGAQPQHF. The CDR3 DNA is TGTGCCAGCAGCTTGGATGGGACGGGGGCCCAGCCCCAGCATTTT.

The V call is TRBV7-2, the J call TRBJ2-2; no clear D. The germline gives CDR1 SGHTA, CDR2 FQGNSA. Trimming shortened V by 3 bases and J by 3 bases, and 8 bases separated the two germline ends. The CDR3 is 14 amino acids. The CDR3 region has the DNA TGTGCCAGCAGCTTCACACGGGACACCGGGGAGCTGTTTTTT. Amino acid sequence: CASSFTRDTGELFF. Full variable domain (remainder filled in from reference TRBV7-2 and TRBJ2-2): GAGVSQSPSNKVTEKGKDVELRCDPISGHTALYWYRQSLGQGLEFLIYFQGNSAPDKSGLPSDRFSAERTGGSVSTLTIQRTQQEDSAVYLCASSFTRDTGELFFGEGSRLTVL.

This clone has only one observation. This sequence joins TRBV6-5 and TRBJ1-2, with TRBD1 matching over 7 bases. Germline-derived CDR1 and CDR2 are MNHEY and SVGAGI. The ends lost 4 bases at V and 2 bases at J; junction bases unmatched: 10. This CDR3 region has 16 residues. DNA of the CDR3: TGTGCCAGCAGTTCCAACGCCCTCAGGGGGAACTATGGCTACACCTTC. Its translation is CASSSNALRGNYGYTF.

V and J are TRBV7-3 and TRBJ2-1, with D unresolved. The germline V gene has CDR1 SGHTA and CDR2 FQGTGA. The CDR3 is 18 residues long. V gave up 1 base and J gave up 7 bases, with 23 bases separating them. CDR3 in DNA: TGTGCCAGCAGCTTAATCGGTATTGGCCTAGATTCGCGGAATGAGCAGTTCTTC. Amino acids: CASSLIGIGLDSRNEQFF.

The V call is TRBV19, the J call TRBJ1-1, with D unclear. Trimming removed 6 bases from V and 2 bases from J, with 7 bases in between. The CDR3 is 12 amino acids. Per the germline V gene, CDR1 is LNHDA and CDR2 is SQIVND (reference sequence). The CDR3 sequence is CASSFTNTEAFF. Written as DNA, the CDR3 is TGTGCCAGTAGCTTTACCAACACTGAAGCTTTCTTT.

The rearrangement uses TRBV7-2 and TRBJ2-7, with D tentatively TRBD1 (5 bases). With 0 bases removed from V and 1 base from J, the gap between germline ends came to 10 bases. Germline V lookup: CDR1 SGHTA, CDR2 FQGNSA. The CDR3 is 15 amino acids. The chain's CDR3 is CASSLAGQYSYEQYF. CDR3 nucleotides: TGTGCCAGCAGCTTAGCAGGACAATATTCCTACGAGCAGTACTTC.

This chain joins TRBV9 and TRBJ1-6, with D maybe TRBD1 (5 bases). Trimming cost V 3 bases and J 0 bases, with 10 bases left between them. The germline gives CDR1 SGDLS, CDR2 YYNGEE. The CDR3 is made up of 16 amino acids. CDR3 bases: TGTGCCAGCAGCGACAGGACGGACTCCTATAATTCACCCCTCCACTTT. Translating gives CASSDRTDSYNSPLHF.

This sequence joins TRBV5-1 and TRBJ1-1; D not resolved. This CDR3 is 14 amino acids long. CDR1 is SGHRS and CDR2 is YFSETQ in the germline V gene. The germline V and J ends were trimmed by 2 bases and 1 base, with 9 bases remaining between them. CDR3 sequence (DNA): TGCGCCAGCAGCTTAAGCCAGACGAACACTGAAGCTTTCTTT. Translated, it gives CASSLSQTNTEAFF.

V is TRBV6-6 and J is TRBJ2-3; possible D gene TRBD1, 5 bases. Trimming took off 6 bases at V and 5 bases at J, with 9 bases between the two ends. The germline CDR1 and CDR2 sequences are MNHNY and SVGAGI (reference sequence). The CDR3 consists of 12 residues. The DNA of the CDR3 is TGTGCCAGCAGCGCAGGGTTAGATACGCAGTATTTT. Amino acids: CASSAGLDTQYF.

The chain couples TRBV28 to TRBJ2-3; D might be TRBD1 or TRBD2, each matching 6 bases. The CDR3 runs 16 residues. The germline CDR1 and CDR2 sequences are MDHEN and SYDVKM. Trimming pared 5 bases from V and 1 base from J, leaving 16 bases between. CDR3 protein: CASSPRGGPGTDTQYF. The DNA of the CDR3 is TGTGCCAGCAGTCCAAGAGGGGGGCCGGGCACAGATACGCAGTATTTT. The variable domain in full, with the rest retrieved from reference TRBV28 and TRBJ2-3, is DVKVTQSSRYLVKRTGEKVFLECVQDMDHENMFWYRQDPGLGLRLIYFSYDVKMKEKGDIPEGYSVSREKKERFSLILESASTNQTSMYLCASSPRGGPGTDTQYFGPGTRLTVL.

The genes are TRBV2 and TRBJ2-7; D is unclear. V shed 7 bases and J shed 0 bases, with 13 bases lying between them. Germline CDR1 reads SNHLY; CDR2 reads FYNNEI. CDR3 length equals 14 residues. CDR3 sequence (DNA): TGTGCCAGCACCACCAGTCCCAGCTCCTACGAGCAGTACTTC. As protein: CASTTSPSSYEQYF.

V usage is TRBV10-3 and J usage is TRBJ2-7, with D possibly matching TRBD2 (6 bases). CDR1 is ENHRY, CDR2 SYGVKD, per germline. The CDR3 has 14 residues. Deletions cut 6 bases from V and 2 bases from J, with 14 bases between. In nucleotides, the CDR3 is TGTGCCATCAGCCAAGGACTATATCCCTACGAGCAGTACTTC. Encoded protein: CAISQGLYPYEQYF.

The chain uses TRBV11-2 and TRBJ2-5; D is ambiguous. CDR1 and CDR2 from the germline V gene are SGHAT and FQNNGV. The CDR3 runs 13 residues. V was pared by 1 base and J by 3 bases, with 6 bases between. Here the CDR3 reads CASSLGAEETQYF. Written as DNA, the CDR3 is TGTGCCAGCAGCTTAGGAGCTGAAGAGACCCAGTACTTC.

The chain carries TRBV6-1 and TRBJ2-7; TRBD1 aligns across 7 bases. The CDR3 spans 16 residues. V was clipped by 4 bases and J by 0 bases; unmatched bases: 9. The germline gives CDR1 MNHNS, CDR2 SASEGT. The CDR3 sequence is CASSGQGPRSSYEQYF. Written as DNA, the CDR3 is TGTGCCAGCAGTGGACAGGGTCCCCGCAGCTCCTACGAGCAGTACTTC.

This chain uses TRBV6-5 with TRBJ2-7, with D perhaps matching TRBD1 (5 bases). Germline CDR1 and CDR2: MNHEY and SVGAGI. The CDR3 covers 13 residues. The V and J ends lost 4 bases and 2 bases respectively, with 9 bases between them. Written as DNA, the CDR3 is TGTGCCAGCAGTTGGGGCAGTACCTACGAGCAGTACTTC. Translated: CASSWGSTYEQYF.